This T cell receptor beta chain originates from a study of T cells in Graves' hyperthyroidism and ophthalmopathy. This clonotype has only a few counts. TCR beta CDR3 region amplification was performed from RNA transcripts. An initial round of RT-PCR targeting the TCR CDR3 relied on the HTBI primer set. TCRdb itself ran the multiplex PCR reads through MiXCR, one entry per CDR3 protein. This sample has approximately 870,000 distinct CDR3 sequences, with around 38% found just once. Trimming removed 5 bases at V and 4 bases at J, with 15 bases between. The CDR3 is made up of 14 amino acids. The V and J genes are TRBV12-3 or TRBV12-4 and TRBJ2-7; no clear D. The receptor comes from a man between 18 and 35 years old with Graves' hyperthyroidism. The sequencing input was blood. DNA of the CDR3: TGTGCCAGCAGTCCGTCCCGCAACTCTTACGAGCAGTACTTC. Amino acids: CASSPSRNSYEQYF.